This T cell receptor (beta chain) stems from a study of OX40 agonist ivuxolimab in advanced cancers. This CDR3 comprises 14 residues. The germline gives CDR1 MDHEN, CDR2 SYDVKM. V dropped 6 bases and J dropped 8; count of bases not matched to a gene: 6. Sequenced by immunoSEQ multiplex PCR; TCRdb stores in-frame clones only, minus some. The sample has tens of thousands of clones; more than 70% are singletons. This clone has a single count. J is TRBJ1-4 and V is TRBV28; TRBD1 matches 10 bases. The sequencing here drew on CD4+ or CD8+ T cells sorted from blood, taken in a trial of the OX40 agonist ivuxolimab. This TCR came from an adult with an advanced solid tumor such as melanoma, head and neck, liver or kidney cancer. CDR3: CASRRQGAGEKLFF. CDR3 in DNA: TGTGCCAGCAGGAGACAGGGGGCTGGGGAAAAACTGTTTTTT.